Listed below are T cell receptor beta chains from one sample, sequenced in a study of blood T cell repertoires in COVID-19. The table came from immunoSEQ multiplex PCR; TCRdb's copy has only in-frame clones and leaves some out. The repertoire consists of under 500,000 clones, with roughly nine tenths occurring once and the leading ten covering just under 2%. The sequenced sample was PBMCs or T cells enriched from blood (not recorded which). Receptors originate from a woman between 18 and 29 years old with acute COVID-19. Each CDR3 is given with its conserved first and last residue. The D gene is left open where the match is weak. Clone size is stated in some rows and not others, as once, few, many or a class when expanded.

CDR3 DNA: TGTGCCAGCAGCCCCCAAGGGGATCAGCCCCAGCATTTT
CDR3 protein: CASSPQGDQPQHF
V gene: TRBV7-9
J gene: TRBJ1-5
D gene: -
clone size: -

CDR3 DNA: TGTGCCAGCAGTGAAGCGCTCCAGGGACTCGCTCAGCCCCAGCATTTT
CDR3 protein: CASSEALQGLAQPQHF
V gene: TRBV2
J gene: TRBJ1-5
D gene: -
clone size: -

CDR3 DNA: TGTGCCAGCAGTGCCACTGGGACTAGCGGGACCGAGCAGTACTTC
CDR3 protein: CASSATGTSGTEQYF
V gene: TRBV25-1
J gene: TRBJ2-7
D gene: TRBD2
clone size: once

CDR3 DNA: TGTGCCAGCAGCCTTGCTGGACAGGCCGTCCACTTT
CDR3 protein: CASSLAGQAVHF
V gene: TRBV11-2
J gene: TRBJ1-6
D gene: TRBD1
clone size: -

CDR3 DNA: TGTGCCAGTACGGGGGATGGGACCATTAATGAAAAACTGTTTTTT
CDR3 protein: CASTGDGTINEKLFF
V gene: TRBV19
J gene: TRBJ1-4
D gene: -
clone size: -

CDR3 DNA: TGTGCCAGCAGCGATGGGCCGAACACTGAAGCTTTCTTT
CDR3 protein: CASSDGPNTEAFF
V gene: TRBV12-3/TRBV12-4
J gene: TRBJ1-1
D gene: -
clone size: -

CDR3 DNA: TGTGCCAGCAGCCAATCCAGACAGAACGGCTACACCTTC
CDR3 protein: CASSQSRQNGYTF
V gene: TRBV14
J gene: TRBJ1-2
D gene: -
clone size: few

CDR3 DNA: TGCAGTGCTAGATATAGAAACGAGCAGTACTTC
CDR3 protein: CSARYRNEQYF
V gene: TRBV20-1
J gene: TRBJ2-7
D gene: -
clone size: -

CDR3 DNA: TGCAGCGTTGGGAGGGGGCAGGACTATGGCTACACCTTC
CDR3 protein: CSVGRGQDYGYTF
V gene: TRBV29-1
J gene: TRBJ1-2
D gene: TRBD1
clone size: -

CDR3 DNA: TGTGCCAGCAGTGAGGAAGTCAGGGGCAACTACACCTTC
CDR3 protein: CASSEEVRGNYTF
V gene: TRBV2
J gene: TRBJ1-2
D gene: -
clone size: once

CDR3 DNA: TGTGCCAGCAGCTCAGGGAGGGTTCATGGCTACACCTTC
CDR3 protein: CASSSGRVHGYTF
V gene: TRBV7-9
J gene: TRBJ1-2
D gene: -
clone size: -

CDR3 DNA: TGTGCCAGCAGCCGGGACAGGGGGCGCAACGAGCAGTACTTC
CDR3 protein: CASSRDRGRNEQYF
V gene: TRBV9
J gene: TRBJ2-7
D gene: TRBD1
clone size: -

CDR3 DNA: TGTGCCAGCAGTACAGGGCCTGGAAACATTCAGTACTTC
CDR3 protein: CASSTGPGNIQYF
V gene: TRBV12-3/TRBV12-4
J gene: TRBJ2-4
D gene: -
clone size: -

CDR3 DNA: TGTGCCAGTAGAACAGACAGGTTTTGTGAGCAGTACTTC
CDR3 protein: CASRTDRFCEQYF
V gene: TRBV19
J gene: TRBJ2-7
D gene: -
clone size: -

CDR3 DNA: TGTGCCAGTACCCCCCGCTATCAGGGGCCCTACGAGCAGTACTTC
CDR3 protein: CASTPRYQGPYEQYF
V gene: TRBV19
J gene: TRBJ2-7
D gene: -
clone size: -

CDR3 DNA: TGCGCCAGCCGAAGACAGGGGCCTAGAGAAAAACTGTTTTTT
CDR3 protein: CASRRQGPREKLFF
V gene: TRBV10-1
J gene: TRBJ1-4
D gene: TRBD1
clone size: -

CDR3 DNA: TGTGCCAGCACTTTAAGACTAGCGGGAGGGCCTGGTTACGAGCAGTACTTC
CDR3 protein: CASTLRLAGGPGYEQYF
V gene: TRBV28
J gene: TRBJ2-7
D gene: TRBD2
clone size: -

CDR3 DNA: TGTGCCAGCAGCTTAAGTGGCGACTTGAACACTGAAGCTTTCTTT
CDR3 protein: CASSLSGDLNTEAFF
V gene: TRBV11-3
J gene: TRBJ1-1
D gene: -
clone size: -

CDR3 DNA: TGTGCCAGCAGTGGGGACAGCCGAACTGAAGCTTTCTTT
CDR3 protein: CASSGDSRTEAFF
V gene: TRBV2
J gene: TRBJ1-1
D gene: TRBD1
clone size: -

CDR3 DNA: TGTGCCTGGAGCCCAGACTTTCCCATCTATGGCTACACCTTC
CDR3 protein: CAWSPDFPIYGYTF
V gene: TRBV30
J gene: TRBJ1-2
D gene: -
clone size: few

CDR3 DNA: TGTGCCACCAGCAGGACTAGCGAGGTCAATGAGCAGTTCTTC
CDR3 protein: CATSRTSEVNEQFF
V gene: TRBV15
J gene: TRBJ2-1
D gene: TRBD2
clone size: medium-sized

CDR3 DNA: TGTGCCAGCAGCTTAGGCCGGACATGGGAGAACACTGAAGCTTTCTTT
CDR3 protein: CASSLGRTWENTEAFF
V gene: TRBV11-2
J gene: TRBJ1-1
D gene: -
clone size: -

CDR3 DNA: TGCGCCAGCAGCCGAGAGACAGGGTTGAGCACTGAAGCTTTCTTT
CDR3 protein: CASSRETGLSTEAFF
V gene: TRBV4-3
J gene: TRBJ1-1
D gene: TRBD1
clone size: -

CDR3 DNA: TGCAGCGGGTCTTTCGGGGACAGGGGGACCACCGGGGAGCTGTTTTTT
CDR3 protein: CSGSFGDRGTTGELFF
V gene: TRBV29-1
J gene: TRBJ2-2
D gene: TRBD1
clone size: -

CDR3 DNA: TGTGCCTGGAGACGACTCTCCCCCGAGCAGTACTTC
CDR3 protein: CAWRRLSPEQYF
V gene: TRBV30
J gene: TRBJ2-7
D gene: -
clone size: -

CDR3 DNA: TGTGCCAGCAGCCCTACTATAGCGACGGGGAGCGAGCAGTACTTC
CDR3 protein: CASSPTIATGSEQYF
V gene: TRBV7-2
J gene: TRBJ2-7
D gene: -
clone size: -

CDR3 DNA: TGTGCCAGCAGTGTAGCCTACGAGCAGTACTTC
CDR3 protein: CASSVAYEQYF
V gene: TRBV2
J gene: TRBJ2-7
D gene: -
clone size: -

CDR3 DNA: TGTGCCAGCAGCTTATATTCGAGGACTAGCGGGTTCTACGAGCAGTACTTC
CDR3 protein: CASSLYSRTSGFYEQYF
V gene: TRBV7-2
J gene: TRBJ2-7
D gene: TRBD2
clone size: -

CDR3 DNA: TGTGCCAGCAGTCTCGGGGGAGGGACTTCGGGAAACACCATATATTTT
CDR3 protein: CASSLGGGTSGNTIYF
V gene: TRBV9
J gene: TRBJ1-3
D gene: -
clone size: once

CDR3 DNA: TGTGCCATCAGTGAGTCTTCGGGACTAGCTGACAATGAGCAGTTCTTC
CDR3 protein: CAISESSGLADNEQFF
V gene: TRBV10-3
J gene: TRBJ2-1
D gene: TRBD2
clone size: -

CDR3 DNA: TGTGCAAGTCGCTTCCTAGAGGCCGGATTCTACACCGGGGAGCTGTTTTTT
CDR3 protein: CASRFLEAGFYTGELFF
V gene: TRBV12-2
J gene: TRBJ2-2
D gene: -
clone size: -

CDR3 DNA: TGCGCCAGCAGCCAAGAAATTGGACAGGGCGGATCACCCCTCCACTTT
CDR3 protein: CASSQEIGQGGSPLHF
V gene: TRBV4-3
J gene: TRBJ1-6
D gene: TRBD1
clone size: -

CDR3 DNA: TGTGCCAGCAGTGTCGCGACTAGCGGAACCTACGAGCAGTACTTC
CDR3 protein: CASSVATSGTYEQYF
V gene: TRBV9
J gene: TRBJ2-7
D gene: TRBD2
clone size: once

CDR3 DNA: TGCGCCAGCAGTGAGTCCTGGACAGTGAAGGAAGAGACCCAGTACTTC
CDR3 protein: CASSESWTVKEETQYF
V gene: TRBV10-1
J gene: TRBJ2-5
D gene: -
clone size: -

CDR3 DNA: TGTGCCAGCAGCGTTGGGTTCGTAGCGGGGGGGCCGAATGAGCAGTTCTTC
CDR3 protein: CASSVGFVAGGPNEQFF
V gene: TRBV9
J gene: TRBJ2-1
D gene: TRBD2
clone size: -

CDR3 DNA: TGTGCCAGCAGCTTAGTAGCGGAACTCGAGTACGAGCAGTACTTC
CDR3 protein: CASSLVAELEYEQYF
V gene: TRBV11-3
J gene: TRBJ2-7
D gene: -
clone size: -

CDR3 DNA: TGTGCCACCAGTGGACAGGGAGGCGGCACAGATACGCAGTATTTT
CDR3 protein: CATSGQGGGTDTQYF
V gene: TRBV24-1
J gene: TRBJ2-3
D gene: -
clone size: -

CDR3 DNA: TGCAGCGCTCGTAAGGACGGGAACCCTTTATACGAGCAGTACTTC
CDR3 protein: CSARKDGNPLYEQYF
V gene: TRBV29-1
J gene: TRBJ2-7
D gene: -
clone size: -

CDR3 DNA: TGTGCCAGCAGCCCGCTTGAAGGGGGCCCCCACGAGCAGTACTTC
CDR3 protein: CASSPLEGGPHEQYF
V gene: TRBV5-6
J gene: TRBJ2-7
D gene: TRBD1
clone size: -

CDR3 DNA: TGTGCCAGCCAACTAGCGGGAGTCGGGGAGCTGTTTTTT
CDR3 protein: CASQLAGVGELFF
V gene: TRBV11-3
J gene: TRBJ2-2
D gene: TRBD2
clone size: -

CDR3 DNA: TGTGCCAGCAGTCCCGGGACAGGCTCCTACAATGAGCAGTTCTTC
CDR3 protein: CASSPGTGSYNEQFF
V gene: TRBV27
J gene: TRBJ2-1
D gene: TRBD1
clone size: -

CDR3 DNA: TGTGCCAGCAGCTTAGTTGCGGGGGACTATGGCTACACCTTC
CDR3 protein: CASSLVAGDYGYTF
V gene: TRBV7-2
J gene: TRBJ1-2
D gene: -
clone size: -

CDR3 DNA: TGTGCCAGCAGTACTAGCGGGAGTGATGAGCAGTTCTTC
CDR3 protein: CASSTSGSDEQFF
V gene: TRBV28
J gene: TRBJ2-1
D gene: TRBD2
clone size: -